This is a list of T cell receptor beta chains from one sample in a study of blood T cell repertoires in COVID-19. TCRdb keeps only in-frame clones here, not all; method: immunoSEQ multiplex PCR. Among around 68,000 clones listed, 89% were seen once. Sequenced sample: peripheral blood. Receptors were obtained from a man aged 50 to 60 with active COVID-19. CDR3s include the opening cysteine and the closing phenylalanine or tryptophan. A D gene is named only where the DNA matches it firmly.

v_call,d_call,j_call,cdr3_aa,cdr3_nt
TRBV10-3,TRBD1,TRBJ2-7,CATERTGTSYEQYF,TGTGCCACCGAAAGGACAGGAACCTCCTACGAGCAGTACTTC
TRBV6-5,-,TRBJ1-4,CASSHNEKLFF,TGTGCCAGCAGCCATAATGAAAAACTGTTTTTT
TRBV5-1,TRBD1,TRBJ1-1,CASRSWTGENTEAFF,TGCGCCAGCAGATCGTGGACAGGGGAGAACACTGAAGCTTTCTTT
TRBV5-5,-,TRBJ1-1,CASSLGGRNTEAFF,TGTGCCAGCAGCTTGGGAGGAAGGAACACTGAAGCTTTCTTT
TRBV4-1,TRBD2,TRBJ2-7,CASSQGLAGSAYEQYF,TGCGCCAGCAGCCAAGGCTTAGCGGGATCTGCCTACGAGCAGTACTTC
TRBV15,-,TRBJ1-4,CATSNSNNEKLFF,TGTGCCACCAGCAACAGTAACAATGAAAAACTGTTTTTT
TRBV11-3,TRBD2,TRBJ2-1,CASSRGLAAYNEQFF,TGTGCCAGCAGCCGAGGACTAGCGGCCTACAATGAGCAGTTCTTC
TRBV5-5,TRBD1,TRBJ2-7,CASSYADRAEQYF,TGTGCCAGCAGCTATGCGGACAGGGCCGAGCAGTACTTC
TRBV2,TRBD1,TRBJ2-5,CASRRDRAETQYF,TGTGCCAGCCGACGGGACAGGGCAGAGACCCAGTACTTC
TRBV7-2,TRBD2,TRBJ2-5,CASSLISGGALETQYF,TGTGCCAGCAGCTTAATCAGCGGGGGGGCCCTTGAGACCCAGTACTTC
TRBV25-1,-,TRBJ1-4,CASSEAGSGEKLFF,TGTGCCAGCAGTGAGGCGGGGTCGGGTGAAAAACTGTTTTTT
TRBV19,TRBD1,TRBJ1-2,CASIRTGLGEDYGYTF,TGTGCCAGTATCAGGACAGGGCTCGGAGAAGACTATGGCTACACCTTC
TRBV10-3,-,TRBJ2-1,CAIRTEGDEQFF,TGTGCCATCAGAACGGAAGGGGATGAGCAGTTCTTC